Each of the 32 T cell receptor beta chains below was sequenced from the same sample in a study of T cell changes during pregnancy in multiple sclerosis. The protocol was immunoSEQ multiplex PCR, while the TCRdb copy is restricted to in-frame clones and leaves out a portion. The repertoire holds approximately 100,000 clones, 94% seen once, with over 0.8% in the top ten. The sample in question was peripheral blood, obtained before pregnancy. The receptor set was obtained from a female donor with multiple sclerosis, enrolled in a pregnancy study.

This clone was seen only once. The chain recombines TRBV11-3 with TRBJ2-1; 8 bases line up with TRBD2. The trim removed 5 bases at V and 4 bases at J, leaving 10 bases unmatched. This CDR3 has 16 residues. Germline V gene data show CDR1 as SGHNT and CDR2 as YENEEA. The CDR3 DNA sequence: TGTGCCAGCAGCCCCAGGACGGTAGCGGGATACAATGAGCAGTTCTTC. Translation gives CASSPRTVAGYNEQFF.

The V call is TRBV4-1, the J call TRBJ2-7; TRBD2 matches at 8 bases. CDR1 is MGHRA, CDR2 YSYEKL, per germline. The V and J ends lost 0 bases and 4 bases, in that order; junction bases with no gene match: 14. The CDR3 consists of 18 residues. Here the CDR3 reads CASSQEAGGGLGAYEQYF. The CDR3 DNA reads as TGCGCCAGCAGCCAAGAGGCGGGGGGAGGGCTGGGTGCGTACGAGCAGTACTTC.

The rearrangement uses TRBV27 and TRBJ1-1, with TRBD1 identical over 9 bases. Trimming at V came to 4 bases and at J to 0 bases, leaving 6 bases not matched to a gene. Germline V gene sequence: CDR1 MNHEY, CDR2 SMNVEV (reference sequence). The CDR3 is made up of 16 amino acids. The CDR3 nucleotides are TGTGCCAGCAGTTCGGGACAGGGAACCTTGAACACTGAAGCTTTCTTT. The encoded protein is CASSSGQGTLNTEAFF.

The rearrangement uses TRBV7-9 and TRBJ2-1, with D unresolved. The CDR3 totals 10 residues. V gave up 10 bases and J gave up 4 bases, with 5 bases separating them. CDR1 and CDR2 from the germline V gene are SEHNR and FQNEAQ (reference sequence). CDR3 sequence (DNA): TGTGCCATCGGTTACAATGAGCAGTTCTTC. It is translated as CAIGYNEQFF.

The CDR3 loop is CSVVLSGVSTDTQYF. The CDR3 DNA follows: TGCAGCGTTGTGTTATCGGGGGTTAGCACAGATACGCAGTATTTT. The J gene is TRBJ2-3, the V gene TRBV29-1; perhaps TRBD2 as D (6 bases). The ends were cut back, 4 bases at V and 0 bases at J, with 14 bases in the middle. This CDR3 has 15 amino acids. CDR1 SQVTM and CDR2 ANQGSEA come from the germline V gene.

For the CDR3, the DNA is TGCGCCAGCGGGACAGGCCACTCCTACAATGAGCAGTTCTTC. Translated, it gives CASGTGHSYNEQFF. V and J are TRBV5-1 and TRBJ2-1; TRBD1 aligns across 8 bases. The CDR3 is 14 residues long. Trimming cost V 7 bases and J 0 bases; bases outside gene matches: 3. Germline CDR1 and CDR2: SGHRS and YFSETQ.

The V call is TRBV14, the J call TRBJ2-1; D is undetermined. Germline CDR1 and CDR2: SGHDN and FVKESK. The CDR3 is made up of 14 amino acids. V lost 0 bases and J 7 bases, leaving 10 bases between the germline ends. CDR3 nucleotide sequence: TGTGCCAGCAGCCAAGATCTTATCAGGAATGAGCAGTTCTTC. Its protein is CASSQDLIRNEQFF. Full variable domain (rest looked up from reference TRBV14 and TRBJ2-1): EAGVTQFPSHSVIEKGQTVTLRCDPISGHDNLYWYRRVMGKEIKFLLHFVKESKQDESGMPNNRFLAERTGGTYSTLKVQPAELEDSGVYFCASSQDLIRNEQFFGPGTRLTVL.

The chain has TRBV4-2 and TRBJ2-7; 10 bases line up with TRBD2. V lost 1 base to trimming and J lost 4 bases; unmatched junction nucleotides: 4. The CDR3 spans 15 residues. Germline loops: CDR1 LGHNA, CDR2 YNFKEQ. The CDR3 loop is CASSQGASGSYEQYF. CDR3 DNA sequence: TGTGCCAGCAGCCAAGGGGCTAGCGGGAGTTACGAGCAGTACTTC.

V usage is TRBV11-2 and J usage is TRBJ2-1; a possible D gene is TRBD2 (7 bases). This CDR3 comprises 17 residues. V was shortened by 6 bases and J by 0 bases, with 18 bases between the two germline ends. Germline V lookup: CDR1 SGHAT, CDR2 FQNNGV. As DNA, the CDR3 is TGTGCCAGCAGGAAAGGGGGAGCGGGGAACTCCTACAATGAGCAGTTCTTC. Translation: CASRKGGAGNSYNEQFF.

CDR3 coding DNA: TGTGCCAGCAGCTTGGGGCAGGAGGCCTATGGCTACACCTTC. It codes for CASSLGQEAYGYTF. This chain joins TRBV5-4 and TRBJ1-2, with D unresolved. V lost 0 bases and J lost 4, with 10 bases in between. This CDR3 region has 14 residues. Per germline, CDR1 SGHNT and CDR2 YYREEE (reference sequence).

The V call is TRBV5-5, the J call TRBJ1-2; D not certain. This CDR3 is built from 14 residues. Germline-derived CDR1 and CDR2 are SGHKS and YYEKEE (reference sequence). Trimming left V 4 bases short and J 5 bases short, with 15 bases between. DNA of the CDR3: TGTGCCAGCAGCGTCGACTCAAGCCCTTATGGCTACACCTTC. The encoded protein is CASSVDSSPYGYTF.

This chain joins TRBV27 and TRBJ2-5, with a tentative D call TRBD2 (6 bases). This CDR3 spans 16 amino acids. Germline V gene data show CDR1 as MNHEY and CDR2 as SMNVEV (reference sequence). Trimming shortened V by 5 bases and J by 5 bases, and 21 bases separated the two germline ends. The CDR3 DNA follows: TGTGCCAGCAGTCCCCGAGGAGGGAGGTCTCGGGAGACCCAGTACTTC. This translates into CASSPRGGRSRETQYF.

V is TRBV4-2 and J is TRBJ2-7; 10 nucleotides align to TRBD1. The CDR3 is 15 amino acids. Looked up from germline, CDR1 is LGHNA and CDR2 is YNFKEQ. Germline trimming cut 4 bases from V and 3 bases from J; bases unmatched to any gene: 6. The CDR3 region is CASSRRQGANYEQYF. The CDR3 DNA is TGTGCCAGCAGCCGCCGACAGGGGGCCAACTACGAGCAGTACTTC.

This rearrangement joins TRBV9 to TRBJ1-1, with 7 bases identical to TRBD1. The germline V gene encodes CDR1 SGDLS and CDR2 YYNGEE. The J segment lost 4 bases and the V segment lost 3 bases, leaving 0 bases of the junction unmatched. There are 12 residues in the CDR3. Written as DNA, the CDR3 is TGTGCCAGCAGCGCAGGGGGCACTGAAGCTTTCTTT. It yields the protein CASSAGGTEAFF.

This chain connects TRBV14 to TRBJ2-3, with 7 bases aligning to TRBD2. Germline V gives CDR1 SGHDN, CDR2 FVKESK. The CDR3 is made up of 13 amino acids. The V gene end was trimmed by 2 bases and the J gene end by 8 bases; junction bases not matched to a gene: 4. The CDR3 region is CASSQRTGGTQYF. CDR3 bases: TGTGCCAGCAGCCAAAGGACGGGAGGTACGCAGTATTTT.

The V and J genes are TRBV6-4 and TRBJ1-2, with TRBD1 identical over 8 bases. Germline lookup yields CDR1 MRHNA and CDR2 SNTAGT. This CDR3 has 15 amino acids. V lost 6 bases and J lost 1; bases outside the gene matches: 7. The CDR3 loop reads CASRDNRGINYGYTF. The CDR3 DNA follows: TGTGCCAGCAGGGATAACAGGGGGATTAACTATGGCTACACCTTC.

The chain is built from TRBV6-5 and TRBJ2-7, with 8 bases matching TRBD1. V shed 6 bases and J 2 bases; nucleotides not matched to a gene: 6. Germline CDR1 MNHEY, CDR2 SVGAGI. The CDR3 is made up of 14 amino acids. CDR3 region: CASRTGERAYEQYF. The CDR3 DNA reads as TGTGCCAGCAGGACAGGGGAACGAGCCTACGAGCAGTACTTC.

The chain employs TRBV12-5 and TRBJ2-2; TRBD1 aligns across 9 bases. With V trimmed by 6 bases and J by 5 bases, 1 base remained unmatched. CDR3 length: 13 amino acids. Per the germline V gene, CDR1 is LGHNT and CDR2 is FRNRAP. The CDR3 spells CASGGTGTGELFF. The CDR3 DNA reads as TGTGCTAGTGGGGGGACAGGGACCGGGGAGCTGTTTTTT.

The chain carries TRBV28 and TRBJ2-7; 8 bases align to TRBD2. Unmatched junction bases numbered 17, after V lost 6 bases and J lost 4 bases. CDR3 length equals 17 residues. Germline CDR1 and CDR2: MDHEN and SYDVKM. The CDR3: CASSYPLAVGGSYEQYF. In DNA form, the CDR3 reads TGTGCCAGCAGCTACCCACTAGCGGTTGGGGGGTCTTACGAGCAGTACTTC. The entire variable domain, with the rest obtained from reference TRBV28 and TRBJ2-7, is as follows: DVKVTQSSRYLVKRTGEKVFLECVQDMDHENMFWYRQDPGLGLRLIYFSYDVKMKEKGDIPEGYSVSREKKERFSLILESASTNQTSMYLCASSYPLAVGGSYEQYFGPGTRLTVT.

The rearrangement joins TRBV2 to TRBJ2-5; D not resolved. Trimming stripped 8 bases from V and 5 bases from J, with 6 bases between. In germline, CDR1 is SNHLY, CDR2 FYNNEI. This CDR3 spans 10 amino acids. CDR3: CASREETQYF. The DNA of the CDR3 is TGTGCCAGCCGAGAGGAGACCCAGTACTTC. The full variable domain, completed using reference TRBV2 and TRBJ2-5, is EPEVTQTPSHQVTQMGQEVILRCVPISNHLYFYWYRQILGQKVEFLVSFYNNEISEKSEIFDDQFSVERPDGSNFTLKIRSTKLEDSAMYFCASREETQYFGPGTRLLVL.

J is TRBJ2-7 and V is TRBV28; the match to TRBD2 covers 7 bases. From germline, CDR1 is MDHEN and CDR2 SYDVKM. The CDR3 sequence is 15 residues long. Trimming took 3 bases from V and 2 from J; bases not matched to a gene: 7. Here the CDR3 reads CASSLRREMTYEQYF. CDR3 DNA: TGTGCCAGCAGTTTGCGGCGGGAGATGACCTACGAGCAGTACTTC.

This chain joins TRBV15 and TRBJ1-5, with a possible D match to TRBD1 (5 bases). CDR1 and CDR2 (germline): LNHNV, YYDKDF (reference sequence). The CDR3 runs to 15 residues. V lost 3 bases and J lost 5, with 14 bases in between. The chain's CDR3 is CATSRGGKRDQPQHF. As DNA, the CDR3 is TGTGCCACCAGCAGGGGGGGGAAGAGGGATCAGCCCCAGCATTTT.

The rearrangement joins TRBV7-8 to TRBJ2-5; 8 bases agree with TRBD2. Germline CDR1 and CDR2: SGHVS and FQNEAQ. V was pared by 1 base and J by 7 bases, with 17 bases of the junction left unmatched. The CDR3 extends over 18 amino acids. The CDR3 DNA is TGTGCCAGCAGCTTAGGGCCCTTACTAGCGGCAAGCGGTGGGACCCAGTACTTC. Translating it yields CASSLGPLLAASGGTQYF.

This chain uses TRBV18 with TRBJ2-7; D is perhaps TRBD1 (6 bases). Germline V gives CDR1 KGHSH, CDR2 LQKENI. Trimming stripped 3 bases from V and 2 bases from J, with 14 bases between. This CDR3 comprises 15 residues. The CDR3 here is CASSPLFRDTYEQYF. For the CDR3, the DNA is TGTGCCAGCTCACCGTTATTCCGGGACACCTACGAGCAGTACTTC.

CDR3 nucleotide sequence: TGTGCCAGCAGCCGAGGAGGCAGCGCCTATGGCTACACCTTC. Translation: CASSRGGSAYGYTF. The chain links TRBV9 to TRBJ1-2; D remains unclear. The V gene lost 4 bases and the J gene lost 4 bases, with 14 bases spanning the gap. Germline CDR1 SGDLS, CDR2 YYNGEE. This CDR3 contains 14 residues.

V is TRBV5-1 and J is TRBJ2-1; 11 positions match TRBD2. V dropped 7 bases and J dropped 1; count of bases not matched to a gene: 4. The CDR3 covers 15 residues. Germline V gives CDR1 SGHRS, CDR2 YFSETQ. CDR3 protein: CASERTSGSYNEQFF. CDR3 DNA sequence: TGCGCCAGCGAGCGGACTAGCGGGTCCTACAATGAGCAGTTCTTC. The full variable domain, with the rest looked up from reference TRBV5-1 and TRBJ2-1, is KAGVTQTPRYLIKTRGQQVTLSCSPISGHRSVSWYQQTPGQGLQFLFEYFSETQRNKGNFPGRFSGRQFSNSRSEMNVSTLELGDSALYLCASERTSGSYNEQFFGPGTRLTVL.

The V call is TRBV9, the J call TRBJ2-7; 11 bases align to TRBD2. The germline V gene has CDR1 SGDLS and CDR2 YYNGEE. With V trimmed by 3 bases and J by 3 bases, 8 bases remained unmatched. The CDR3 is made up of 16 amino acids. The CDR3 DNA reads as TGTGCCAGCAGCGGGGGGACTAGCGGAGGGGTCTACGAGCAGTACTTC. Translated, it gives CASSGGTSGGVYEQYF.

J is TRBJ1-1 and V is TRBV5-6; the match to TRBD1 covers 7 bases. The germline gives CDR1 SGHDT, CDR2 YYEEEE. Losses at the gene ends were 9 bases for V and 0 bases for J; bases not matched to a gene: 11. The CDR3 extends over 15 amino acids. The CDR3 spells CATGSPTGLNTEAFF. The CDR3 coding sequence is TGTGCCACCGGTAGCCCGACAGGGCTGAACACTGAAGCTTTCTTT. The full variable domain, completed using reference TRBV5-6 and TRBJ1-1, is DAGVTQSPTHLIKTRGQQVTLRCSPKSGHDTVSWYQQALGQGPQFIFQYYEEEERQRGNFPDRFSGHQFPNYSSELNVNALLLGDSALYLCATGSPTGLNTEAFFGQGTRLTVV.

V is TRBV27 and J is TRBJ1-2, with D tentatively TRBD1 (6 bases). The CDR3 has 17 residues. Looked up from germline, CDR1 is MNHEY and CDR2 is SMNVEV (reference sequence). V was clipped by 2 bases and J by 2 bases, with 18 bases between them. As DNA, the CDR3 is TGTGCCAGCAGTTTAGTACAGGGTGGGACCCAAAACTATGGCTACACCTTC. Its protein product is CASSLVQGGTQNYGYTF.

The rearrangement uses TRBV12-5 and TRBJ2-1, with 12 positions matching TRBD2. The junction had 4 bases not matched to a gene; V was cut back by 6 bases and J by 4 bases. CDR1 and CDR2 (germline): LGHNT, FRNRAP. This CDR3 has 15 amino acids. CDR3 residues: CASGLGLAGYNEQFF. The CDR3 DNA is TGTGCTAGTGGCCTGGGACTAGCGGGTTACAATGAGCAGTTCTTC.

The chain employs TRBV29-1 and TRBJ1-6; 8 bases agree with TRBD1. The germline V gene encodes CDR1 SQVTM and CDR2 ANQGSEA. The CDR3 runs to 12 residues. V was pared by 4 bases and J by 7 bases, with 0 bases of the junction left unmatched. Written as DNA, the CDR3 is TGCAGCGTTGGGACAGGGAATTCACCCCTCCACTTT. Translated, it gives CSVGTGNSPLHF.

The chain links TRBV4-3 to TRBJ2-1; 7 bases match TRBD2. Germline CDR1 is LGHNA and CDR2 is YSLEER. Trimming removed 1 base from V and 10 bases from J; junction bases left unmatched: 10. The CDR3 length is 15 residues. The CDR3 bases are TGCGCCAGCAGCCAAGCTGGACTAGGGGCAAGGGAGCAGTTCTTC. It encodes CASSQAGLGAREQFF.